This T cell receptor (beta chain) stems from a study of T cell repertoires in cytomegalovirus infection (dated by TCRdb to the late 2010s). Notes on the research overall: The peptide stimulations were aimed at well-studied HLA-B-restricted epitopes as well as recently identified HLA-C-restricted CMV epitopes, whose presentation resists viral immunomodulation. Because public TCR beta signatures pointed to carriage of CMV infection together with the matching HLA type, the HLA type of each donor mattered for the analysis.

This clonotype was found many times. The antigen it recognizes is unknown. No much larger clone is present one base from it, and per-base qualities are unavailable. Explained via the paper, the treatment or condition label denotes: in vitro stimulation with specific CMV peptide epitopes to enrich CMV-specific T cells. Trimming accounts for 5 bases at V and 5 bases at J, while the number of junction bases matched to no gene is 22. The CDR3, cysteine through phenylalanine, is 21 amino acids long. The kept DNA is CDR3 alone, 63 bases in frame from the first base. CDR1 and CDR2 (SGHTA, FQGNSA) derive from the germline V gene. TCRdb names Illumina HiSeq 1500 as the instrument used. The raw public data were reprocessed by TCRdb itself: fastp quality trimming at Q25, MiXCR clonotype calling, in-frame beta chains only. Rows are combined by CDR3 protein, so each entry shows the most common genes and DNA. The table for this sample lists about a million distinct CDR3 sequences; about a third of them were counted only once. The ten largest clones take up more than 13% of the sample.

The paper as a whole reports these results and caveats: The ex vivo response was dominated by HLA-C-restricted CMV-specific TCR beta clonotypes, and the single most frequent clonotype in two of eight donors was supplied by these HLA-C-restricted clonotypes. In both this cohort and an independent roughly 360-donor cohort, the cumulative frequency of public TCR beta family members distinguished carriers of CMV infection plus the relevant HLA type.

This receptor chain uses TRBV7-2 and TRBJ2-5; TRBD2 matches 14 bases in the middle. The input for sequencing was cultured CD8+ T cells from PBMCs, taken from culture after CMV antigen stimulation. This clonotype was sampled from a human donor in good health (CMV status not recorded). Some clones in this sample may be carry-over from other donors' samples. In nucleotides, the sequence is TGTGCCAGCAGCCAACCCGGAGGACTAGCGGGGGGCCTCCCGATCGTGGAGACCCAGTACTTC. The encoded protein is CASSQPGGLAGGLPIVETQYF.